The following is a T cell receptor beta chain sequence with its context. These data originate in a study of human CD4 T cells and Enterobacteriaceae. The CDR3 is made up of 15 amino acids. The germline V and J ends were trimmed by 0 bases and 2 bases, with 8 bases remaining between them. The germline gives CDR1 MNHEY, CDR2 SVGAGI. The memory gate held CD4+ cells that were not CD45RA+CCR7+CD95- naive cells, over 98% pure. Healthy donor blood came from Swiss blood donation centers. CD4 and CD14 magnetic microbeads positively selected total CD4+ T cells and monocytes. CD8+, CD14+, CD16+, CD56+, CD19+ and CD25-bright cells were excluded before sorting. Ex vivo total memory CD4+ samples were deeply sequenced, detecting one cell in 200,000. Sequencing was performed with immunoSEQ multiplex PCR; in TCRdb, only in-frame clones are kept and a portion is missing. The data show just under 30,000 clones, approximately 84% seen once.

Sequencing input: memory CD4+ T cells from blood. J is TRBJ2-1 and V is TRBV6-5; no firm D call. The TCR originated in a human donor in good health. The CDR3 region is CASSYSGGAYNEQFF. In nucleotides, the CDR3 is TGTGCCAGCAGTTACTCGGGCGGCGCCTACAATGAGCAGTTCTTC.